This T cell receptor (beta chain) is from a study of shared clonotypes between healthy human individuals. Study-wide context: The study used three CD4 naive, three CD4 memory, two CD8 naive and one CD8 memory plate per donor. Findings and caveats of the study: Sharing across several donors was seen in 4.5% to 5.5% of naive CD4 clonotypes.

Every immunoSEQ plate was one replicate of a subset's evenly spread DNA. Clones were sequenced by immunoSEQ multiplex PCR, and TCRdb holds only the in-frame ones, with some missing. The sample consists of a few hundred thousand clones, 74% of them appearing once. On this clone itself: What it recognizes is unknown.

All donors qualified as healthy HIV-negative adults and had experienced no recent acute infections or vaccinations. The clonotype comes from a man aged 25 to 40 in good health. Material: memory CD4+ T cells sorted from blood. Subset noted: CD45RA-negative fraction.

The CDR3 region is CASSGSLAKNIQYF. Here the CDR3 DNA reads TGTGCCAGTTCGGGGTCTCTAGCCAAAAACATTCAGTACTTC. The chain is built from TRBV2 and TRBJ2-4, with a possible D match to TRBD2 (5 bases). Germline CDR1 is SNHLY and CDR2 is FYNNEI. Trimming took off 9 bases at V and 0 bases at J, with 12 bases between the two ends. This CDR3 has 14 amino acids.